This T cell receptor (beta chain) is drawn from a study of molecular identifiers for immune sequencing clone quantification. This clonotype was detected many times. TCRdb called the PCR reads again in MiXCR, with one record for every CDR3 protein. The sample lists some 40,000 distinct CDR3 sequences; 24% were seen once. V trimming: 4 bases; J trimming: 4 bases; junction bases outside the gene matches: 8. Germline-derived CDR1 and CDR2 are SGHRS and YFSETQ. The CDR3 sequence is 17 residues long. V is TRBV5-1 and J is TRBJ2-2; TRBD1 matches at 12 bases. The sample was naive CD8+ T cells from blood, with Jurkat cell RNA spiked in. Subset in this sample: FACS-sorted CD8+CD4-CCR7+CD45RA+ naive T cells. This receptor was identified in a human donor in good health. Some libraries in this study had Jurkat cell RNA spiked in. This CDR3 reads CASSPRDRGPVTGELFF. The CDR3 bases are TGCGCCAGCAGCCCCAGGGACAGGGGGCCGGTCACCGGGGAGCTGTTTTTT.